This TCR beta chain emerged from a study of T-cell reconstitution after alpha-beta-depleted transplantation in children. TCRbeta library construction was performed incorporating unique molecular identifiers. MiXCR was run by TCRdb on the PCR reads, yielding one entry per CDR3 protein. The table records around 94,000 distinct CDR3 sequences, roughly 7.2% of them present only once. Trimming took 6 bases from V and 1 from J; bases not matched to a gene: 5. Germline V lookup: CDR1 ENHRY, CDR2 SYGVKD. CDR3 length equals 15 residues. This chain links TRBV10-3 with TRBJ2-3; 9 nucleotides line up with TRBD1. Here the sequenced sample was PBMCs, taken before TCRalphabeta/CD19-depleted stem cell transplant. This clonotype was sampled from a boy aged 2-15 years with acute lymphoblastic leukemia, due to receive a stem cell transplant. CDR3 amino acids: CAIRGDREGTDTQYF. The CDR3 nucleotides are TGTGCCATCAGAGGGGACAGGGAAGGCACAGATACGCAGTATTTT.